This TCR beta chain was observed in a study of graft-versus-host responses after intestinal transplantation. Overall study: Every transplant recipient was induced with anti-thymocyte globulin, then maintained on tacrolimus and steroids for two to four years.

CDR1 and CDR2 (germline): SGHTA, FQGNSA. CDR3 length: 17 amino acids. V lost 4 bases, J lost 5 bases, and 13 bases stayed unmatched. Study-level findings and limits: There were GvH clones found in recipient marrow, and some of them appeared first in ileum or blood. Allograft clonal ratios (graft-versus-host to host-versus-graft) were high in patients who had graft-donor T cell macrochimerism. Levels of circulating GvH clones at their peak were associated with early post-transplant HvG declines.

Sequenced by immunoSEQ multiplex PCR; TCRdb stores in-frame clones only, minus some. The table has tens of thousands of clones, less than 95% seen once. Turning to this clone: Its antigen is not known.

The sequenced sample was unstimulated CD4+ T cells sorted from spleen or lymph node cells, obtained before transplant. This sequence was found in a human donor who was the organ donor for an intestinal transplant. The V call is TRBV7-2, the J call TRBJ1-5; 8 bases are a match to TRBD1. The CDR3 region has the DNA TGTGCCAGCAGCTCCGAGACAGGGGCGAGTGTTTATCAGCCCCAGCATTTT. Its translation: CASSSETGASVYQPQHF.